This passage covers 6 T cell receptor beta chains from one sample sequenced in a study of patients and donors after allogeneic stem cell transplantation (TCRdb year 2020). The library was produced with RT-PCR. Sequencing instrument: NextSeq 550. Clones were called with MiXCR by TCRdb after fastp trimmed the public reads at Q25, and only in-frame beta chains were retained. Rows matching on CDR3 protein sequence are summarized as one entry with the most common DNA and genes. The sample includes hundreds of thousands of distinct CDR3 sequences, with approximately 16% observed a single time. Of the sample, over 6% is held by the ten largest clones. Sequenced input: blood, either unsorted or a sorted T cell fraction (not recorded which). The source is a human donor who was either an allogeneic HSCT recipient or a stem cell or donor lymphocyte infusion donor (not recorded which). It is not recorded whose cells these are; they may come from a transplant donor.

This clonotype appeared many times. This CDR3 is CASSQVRVPGETQYF. The CDR3 DNA is TGCGCCAGCAGCCAAGTTCGAGTCCCTGGGGAGACCCAGTACTTC. V and J are TRBV4-1 and TRBJ2-5; D gene unclear. The length of the CDR3 is 15 residues. V was cut by 1 base and J by 5 bases, with 14 bases left in between. CDR1 and CDR2 from the germline V gene are MGHRA and YSYEKL.

This clonotype was seen a few times. The chain joins TRBV6-5 to TRBJ2-5; 7 bases are a match to TRBD1. The CDR3 length is 15 residues. The junction had 5 bases not matched to a gene; V was cut back by 3 bases and J by 1 base. Germline values: CDR1 MNHEY, CDR2 SVGAGI. This CDR3 is CASSYQRTGQETQYF. CDR3 DNA: TGTGCCAGCAGTTATCAAAGGACAGGCCAAGAGACCCAGTACTTC.

The V and J genes are TRBV30 and TRBJ2-5, with D uncertain. CDR1 and CDR2 (germline): GTSNPN, SVGIG (reference sequence). The CDR3 covers 13 residues. The V end was cut by 3 bases, the J end by 2 bases, with 10 bases between. CDR3 in amino acids: CAWSASWQETQYF. The CDR3 DNA sequence: TGTGCCTGGAGCGCCTCGTGGCAAGAGACCCAGTACTTC. Together with reference TRBV30 and TRBJ2-5, the CDR3 gives the full variable domain: SQTIHQWPATLVQPVGSPLSLECTVEGTSNPNLYWYRQAAGRGLQLLFYSVGIGQISSEVPQNLSASRPQDRQFILSSKKLLLSDSGFYLCAWSASWQETQYFGPGTRLLVL.

This clonotype was seen more than once but under ten times. The CDR3 region has the DNA TGTGCCAGCAGCCAGGGACTAGAAGGTTACGAGCAGTACTTC. Amino acid sequence: CASSQGLEGYEQYF. The chain combines TRBV11-1 with TRBJ2-7, with 8 nucleotides matching TRBD2. CDR3 length: 14 amino acids. Germline loops: CDR1 SGHAT, CDR2 FQDESV (reference sequence). The trim removed 5 bases at V and 4 bases at J, leaving 7 bases unmatched.

This chain connects TRBV9 to TRBJ2-7, with TRBD1 matching 8 bases. Looked up from germline, CDR1 is SGDLS and CDR2 is YYNGEE. The CDR3 has 15 amino acids. J gave up 4 bases and V 4 bases, and 10 bases lay outside the gene matches. DNA for the CDR3: TGTGCCAGCAGCCCCCAGAGGACAGGGCCATACGAGCAGTACTTC. Amino acids: CASSPQRTGPYEQYF.

This clonotype was observed a few times. This rearrangement joins TRBV20-1 to TRBJ1-5; D not resolved. Germline V gene lookup returns CDR1 DFQATT and CDR2 SNEGSKA (reference sequence). Trimming removed 6 bases at V and 3 bases at J, with 18 bases between. This CDR3 is 15 amino acids long. CDR3 amino acids: CSALPQVSYNQPQHF. The CDR3 DNA is TGCAGTGCCTTACCCCAGGTTTCCTACAATCAGCCCCAGCATTTT.